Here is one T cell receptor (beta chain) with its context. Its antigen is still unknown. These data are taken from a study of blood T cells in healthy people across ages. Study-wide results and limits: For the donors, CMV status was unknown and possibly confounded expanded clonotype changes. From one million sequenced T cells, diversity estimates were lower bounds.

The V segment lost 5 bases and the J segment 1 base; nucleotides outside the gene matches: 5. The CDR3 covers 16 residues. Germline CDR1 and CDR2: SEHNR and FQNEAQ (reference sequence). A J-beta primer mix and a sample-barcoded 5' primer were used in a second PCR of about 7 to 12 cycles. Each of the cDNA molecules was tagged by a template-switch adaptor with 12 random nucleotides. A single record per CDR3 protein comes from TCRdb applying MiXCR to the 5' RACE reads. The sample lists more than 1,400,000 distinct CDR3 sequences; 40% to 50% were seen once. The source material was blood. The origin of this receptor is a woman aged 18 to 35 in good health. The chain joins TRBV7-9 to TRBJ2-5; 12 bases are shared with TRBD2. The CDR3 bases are TGTGCCAGCAGCGAAGGGACTAGCGGGCCCCAAGAGACCCAGTACTTC. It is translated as CASSEGTSGPQETQYF. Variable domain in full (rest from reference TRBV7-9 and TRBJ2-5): DTGVSQNPRHKITKRGQNVTFRCDPISEHNRLYWYRQTLGQGPEFLTYFQNEAQLEKSRLLSDRFSAERPKGSFSTLEIQRTEQGDSAMYLCASSEGTSGPQETQYFGPGTRLLVL.